The clone carrying this T cell receptor beta chain has more than one count but fewer than ten. The antigen remains unidentified. V dropped 7 bases and J dropped 10; count of bases not matched to a gene: 13. The CDR3 has 15 amino acids. CDR1 and CDR2 (germline): SGHTA, FQGNSA. Each CDR3 protein gets one entry after TCRdb re-called the reads with MiXCR. Found here are 250,000 to 300,000 distinct CDR3 sequences, 25% of them singletons; the top ten hold more than 11%. This record comes from a study of T cell repertoires in cytomegalovirus infection. Study background: TCR beta signatures that were public indicated CMV infection and matching HLA type. Findings of the study overall: HLA-C-restricted CMV clonotypes gave the most frequent clonotype in two of eight donors. Accumulated public TCR beta family frequency recognized individuals carrying CMV together with the relevant HLA.

This chain joins TRBV7-2 and TRBJ2-1; 10 positions match TRBD2. Sequencing was carried out using PBMCs. This TCR was sampled from a human donor in good health (CMV status not recorded). Some clones in this sample may be carry-over from other donors' samples. Here the CDR3 DNA reads TGTGCCAGCACCATAGCGGGAGGCCCCCATAGGGAGCAGTTCTTC. Its protein product is CASTIAGGPHREQFF. Full variable domain (outside the CDR3, taken from reference TRBV7-2 and TRBJ2-1): GAGVSQSPSNKVTEKGKDVELRCDPISGHTALYWYRQSLGQGLEFLIYFQGNSAPDKSGLPSDRFSAERTGGSVSTLTIQRTQQEDSAVYLCASTIAGGPHREQFFGPGTRLTVL.